This is a list of T cell receptor beta chains from one sample in a study of blood T cell repertoires in COVID-19. The table came from immunoSEQ multiplex PCR; TCRdb's copy has only in-frame clones and leaves some out. The data contain roughly 150,000 clones, 79% of them seen just once; the ten biggest clones take up 19%. What was sequenced was PBMCs or T cells enriched from blood (not recorded which). The source of these receptors is a woman aged 70-85 years in a cohort exposed to, infected with or recovered from COVID-19 (not recorded which). The CDR3 runs from the conserved cysteine through the conserved F or W. A D gene is named only where the DNA matches it firmly. The listing skips clone size in some rows; elsewhere it reads once, few, many or a size class.

-	TRBV20-1	-	TRBJ1-3	CSARRGNTIYF	TGCAGTGCTAGACGTGGAAACACCATATATTTT
-	TRBV27	TRBD1	TRBJ1-6	CASRGTVNNSPLHF	TGTGCCAGCAGGGGGACAGTGAATAATTCACCCCTCCACTTT
-	TRBV5-4	-	TRBJ2-1	CASSLDYRENTEQFF	TGTGCCAGCAGCTTGGATTACAGGGAAAACACTGAGCAGTTCTTC
few	TRBV28	-	TRBJ1-4	CASQRDSNEKLFF	TGTGCCAGCCAGAGGGATTCCAATGAAAAACTGTTTTTT
-	TRBV4-1	TRBD2	TRBJ2-3	CASSQDSAGLADPDTQYF	TGCGCCAGCAGCCAAGATTCGGCGGGACTAGCGGACCCAGATACGCAGTATTTT
-	TRBV24-1	-	TRBJ1-5	CATAPGTLGDQPQHF	TGTGCCACCGCGCCAGGAACTCTAGGGGATCAGCCCCAGCATTTT
-	TRBV29-1	-	TRBJ2-3	CSVPAGRTDTQYF	TGCAGCGTTCCAGCAGGCCGGACAGATACGCAGTATTTT
-	TRBV15	TRBD1	TRBJ1-1	CATREDRDTEAFF	TGTGCCACCAGGGAGGACAGGGACACTGAAGCTTTCTTT
-	TRBV15	-	TRBJ2-2	CATSTTTNTGELFF	TGTGCCACCAGCACGACAACTAACACCGGGGAGCTGTTTTTT
-	TRBV7-3	-	TRBJ2-7	CASSSGTTSGNYEQYF	TGTGCCAGCAGCTCCGGGACAACCTCGGGAAACTACGAGCAGTACTTC